This T cell receptor beta chain was found in a study of response to subunit inactivated influenza vaccine. TCRdb fed the RT-PCR reads into MiXCR, producing one record per CDR3 protein. The data contain about 780,000 distinct CDR3 sequences, less than 20% of them singletons. Trimming removed 6 bases from V and 2 bases from J; junction bases left unmatched: 3. CDR3 length: 15 residues. Study-wide results and caveats: Few additional T cells are recruited per seasonal influenza vaccination, authors suggested.

This clonotype came up many times. Its antigen is as yet unknown. The sequence came from a man aged 50 to 59 who received an inactivated influenza vaccine. The chain joins TRBV12-3 or TRBV12-4 to TRBJ2-1, with 11 nucleotides matching TRBD2. The input for sequencing was PBMCs from blood, taken 5 days after vaccination. Written as DNA, the CDR3 is TGTGCCAGCAGCTTACTAGCGGGGGCCTACAATGAGCAGTTCTTC. Amino acid sequence: CASSLLAGAYNEQFF.